The TCR beta chain under discussion was sequenced for a study of blood T cell repertoires in COVID-19. Produced via immunoSEQ multiplex PCR; TCRdb's table is partial and in-frame only. The sample consists of roughly 98,000 clones, around four fifths of them appearing once. Looked up from germline, CDR1 is LNHDA and CDR2 is SQIVND (reference sequence). CDR3 length equals 12 residues. Trimming took 10 bases from V and 5 from J; bases not matched to a gene: 5. This receptor was identified in a woman in her sixties or seventies with active or convalescent COVID-19. This chain joins TRBV19 and TRBJ1-1; 9 bases fit TRBD1. Source material: peripheral blood. CDR3 sequence: CATDRGSTEAFF. CDR3 sequence (DNA): TGTGCCACGGACAGGGGAAGTACTGAAGCTTTCTTT.